This T cell receptor beta chain was sequenced in a study of blood T cell repertoires in COVID-19. About the research overall: Researchers got acute and convalescent COVID-19 samples from the United States, Italy and Spain. The analysed material was cDNA or gDNA that came from T cells, B-cell-depleted T cells, or PBMCs.

The CDR3 runs to 13 residues. CDR1 is WSHSY and CDR2 is SAAADI in the germline V gene. V was trimmed by 6 bases and J by 4 bases, leaving 12 bases between them. Per the original methods: Estimated nucleated cell counts came from reference gene primer amplification. The protocol was immunoSEQ multiplex PCR, while the TCRdb copy is restricted to in-frame clones and leaves out a portion. The V and J calls and clone size are taken from that table; D and trimming were inferred from the DNA. The profile shows about 200,000 clones, 70% to 90% of them singletons. This clone was seen once. Sequencing was performed on peripheral blood. The sequence was collected from a woman between 45 and 60 years old with acute or convalescent COVID-19. The chain has TRBV10-2 and TRBJ1-2; D gene unclear. In nucleotides, the CDR3 is TGCGCCAGCAGCGTCGACACGACCTATGGCTACACCTTC. Protein product: CASSVDTTYGYTF.